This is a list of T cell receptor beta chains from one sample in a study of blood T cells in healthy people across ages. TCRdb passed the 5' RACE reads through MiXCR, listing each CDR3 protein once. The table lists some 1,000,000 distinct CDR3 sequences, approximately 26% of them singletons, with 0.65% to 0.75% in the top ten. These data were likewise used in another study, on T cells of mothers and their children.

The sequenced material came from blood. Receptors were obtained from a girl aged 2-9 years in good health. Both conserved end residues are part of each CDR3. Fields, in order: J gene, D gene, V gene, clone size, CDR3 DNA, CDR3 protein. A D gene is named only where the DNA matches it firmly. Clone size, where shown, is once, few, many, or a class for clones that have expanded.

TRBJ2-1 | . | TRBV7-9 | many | TGTGCCAGCAGCTTAGGAAACAATGAGCAGTTCTTC | CASSLGNNEQFF
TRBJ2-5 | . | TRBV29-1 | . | TGCAGCGTTCGAATAGCGGTGGATGGGGAGACCCAGTACTTC | CSVRIAVDGETQYF
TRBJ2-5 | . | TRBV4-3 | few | TGCGCCAGCAGCCAAGATGCGTTGTTAGAGACCCAGTACTTC | CASSQDALLETQYF
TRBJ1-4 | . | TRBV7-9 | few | TGTGCCAGCAGCCCCCCGGATGAGGAACTGTTTTTT | CASSPPDEELFF
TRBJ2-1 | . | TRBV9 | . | TGTGCCAGCAGCGTAGGCAGGCACAATGAGCAGTTCTTC | CASSVGRHNEQFF
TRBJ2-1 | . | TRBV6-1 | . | TGTGCCAGCAGTGAAGATAGGGCCTCCTACAATGAGCAGTTCTTC | CASSEDRASYNEQFF
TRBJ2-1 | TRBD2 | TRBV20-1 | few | TGCAGTGCCCAACCTAGCGGAACCTACAATGAGCAGTTCTTC | CSAQPSGTYNEQFF
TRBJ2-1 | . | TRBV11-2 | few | TGTGCCAGCAGTTCGCTGGGGGGAACTAGCCGCTACAATGAGCAGTTCTTC | CASSSLGGTSRYNEQFF
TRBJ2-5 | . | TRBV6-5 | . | TGTGCCAGCAGTTACGGGGGCTATGAGCGGTTCTTC | CASSYGGYERFF
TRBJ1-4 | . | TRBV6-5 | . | TGTGCCAGCAGTTACTCGCTGCCTCCTGAGAGTGAAAAACTGTTTTTT | CASSYSLPPESEKLFF
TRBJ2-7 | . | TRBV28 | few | TGTGCCAGCAGTCAAACGGGGGAGGTACGAGAGCAGTACTTC | CASSQTGEVREQYF
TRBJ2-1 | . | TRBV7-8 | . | TGTGCCAGCGGGGGGAGTTTCTATAAAGAGACCCAGTTCTTC | CASGGSFYKETQFF
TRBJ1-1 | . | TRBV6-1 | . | TGTGCCAGCAGAACGTTGAACACTGAAGCTTTCTTT | CASRTLNTEAFF
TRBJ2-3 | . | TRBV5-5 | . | TGTGCCAGCAGCATGGACAGCAGAGTTCCCACAGATACGCAGTATTTT | CASSMDSRVPTDTQYF
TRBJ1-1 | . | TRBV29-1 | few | TGCAGCGTCCACCCCGAGATGCGCACTGAAGCTTTCTTT | CSVHPEMRTEAFF
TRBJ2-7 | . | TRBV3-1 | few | TGTGCCAGCAGCCAAGTCGAGGGGGGCTGGTACGAGCAGTACTTC | CASSQVEGGWYEQYF
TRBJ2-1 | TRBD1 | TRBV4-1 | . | TGCGCCAGCAGCCTGACCGGGACAGGGAGTCGGAATGAGCAGTTCTTC | CASSLTGTGSRNEQFF
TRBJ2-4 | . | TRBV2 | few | TGTGCCAGCAGTGAAGCAAGGATAGCCAAAAACATTCAGTACTTC | CASSEARIAKNIQYF
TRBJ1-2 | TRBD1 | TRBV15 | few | TGTGCCACCAGCAGAGACGGCACAGGGGCCTATGGCTACACCTTC | CATSRDGTGAYGYTF
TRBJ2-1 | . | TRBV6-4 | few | TGTGCCAGCAGTGACAAGGGGACAACCGACCCCAATGAGCAGTTCTTC | CASSDKGTTDPNEQFF
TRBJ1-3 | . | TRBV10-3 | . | TGTGCCATCAGTGAGTCAATCGGACGTCGCGGAAACACCATATATTTT | CAISESIGRRGNTIYF
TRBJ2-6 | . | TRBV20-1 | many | TGCAGTGCTAGGGGTTCTGGGGCCAACGTCCTGACTTTC | CSARGSGANVLTF
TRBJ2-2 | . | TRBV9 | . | TGTGCCAGCAGCCCAATGGGGGGGCACACCGGGGAGCTGTTTTTT | CASSPMGGHTGELFF
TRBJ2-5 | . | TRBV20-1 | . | TGCAGTTCCCCCTCTCTAGAAGAAGAGACCCAGTACTTC | CSSPSLEEETQYF
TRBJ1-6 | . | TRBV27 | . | TGTGCCAGCAGTTCTACTCCAGGGGCGCAGAGTTCACCCCTCCACTTT | CASSSTPGAQSSPLHF
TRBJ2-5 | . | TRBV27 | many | TGTGCCAGCAGTTCCCCAGGTTGGACCCAGTACTTC | CASSSPGWTQYF
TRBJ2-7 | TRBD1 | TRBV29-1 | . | TGCAGCGTTCTGGATCCAGGGGGAGCCTACGAGCAGTACTTC | CSVLDPGGAYEQYF
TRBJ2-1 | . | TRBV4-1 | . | TGCGCCAGCAGCCGAGAGGGACTCGCCTACAATGAGCAGTTCTTC | CASSREGLAYNEQFF
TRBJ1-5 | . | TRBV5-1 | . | TGCGCCAGCAGTCCTGGACAGAGCGGGAATCAGCCCCAGCATTTT | CASSPGQSGNQPQHF
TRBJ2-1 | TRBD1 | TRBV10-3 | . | TGTGCCATCTTCACAGGGGGTCCCTACAATGGGCAGTTCTTC | CAIFTGGPYNGQFF
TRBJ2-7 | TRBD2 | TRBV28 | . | TGTGCCAGCAGTCCCTTGGCCTATAGCGGGAAGAACGAGCAGTACTTC | CASSPLAYSGKNEQYF
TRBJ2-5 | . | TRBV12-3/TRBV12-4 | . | TGTGCCAGCAGCGAGGGAATCGGGCCGGAGACCCAGTACTTC | CASSEGIGPETQYF
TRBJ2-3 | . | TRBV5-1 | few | TGCGCCAGCAGCTTGGCCGAGGGGGTTGGGGATACGCAGTATTTT | CASSLAEGVGDTQYF
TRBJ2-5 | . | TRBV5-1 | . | TGCGCCAGCAAGGGACCGTTCGGGCAAGAGACCCAGTACTTC | CASKGPFGQETQYF
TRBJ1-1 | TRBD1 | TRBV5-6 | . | TGTGCCAGCAGCCAAGATACCGGGACAGGGGAATGGATGAACACTGAAGCTTTCTTT | CASSQDTGTGEWMNTEAFF
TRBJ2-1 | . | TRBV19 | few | TGTGCCATCTCGGCGGGGTTAAGCTCCTACAATGAGCAGTTCTTC | CAISAGLSSYNEQFF
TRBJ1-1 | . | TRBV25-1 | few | TGTGCCAGTCAGGGACGGCGAGGGACTGAAGCTTTCTTT | CASQGRRGTEAFF
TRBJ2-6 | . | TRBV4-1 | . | TGCGCCAGCAGCCTAATACAAACTGGGGCCAACGTCCTGACTTTC | CASSLIQTGANVLTF
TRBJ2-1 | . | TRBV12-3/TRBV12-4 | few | TGTGCCAGCACTAACTGGGCGAGGTCCTACAATGAGCAGTTCTTC | CASTNWARSYNEQFF
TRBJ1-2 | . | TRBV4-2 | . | TGTGCCAGCAGCCCGCCGGGGACGTTAGCCTATGGCTACACCTTC | CASSPPGTLAYGYTF
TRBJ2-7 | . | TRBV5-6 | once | TGTGCCAGCAGCTCCCAGTTGGGGGAGCAGTACTTC | CASSSQLGEQYF
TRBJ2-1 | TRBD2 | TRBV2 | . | TGTGCCAGCAGGGGCACTAGCGGGGGGCATGAGCAGTTCTTC | CASRGTSGGHEQFF
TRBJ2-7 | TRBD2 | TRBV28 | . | TGTGCCAGCTTAGACTTTGGGGTGGGAGGGCCTGTCATCGACGAGCAGTACTTC | CASLDFGVGGPVIDEQYF
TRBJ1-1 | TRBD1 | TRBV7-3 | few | TGTGCCAGCAGCGGGATAGGGGGCTTCACTGAAGCTTTCTTT | CASSGIGGFTEAFF
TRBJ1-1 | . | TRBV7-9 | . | TGTGCCAGCAGCTCGCCTTTACTCACTGAAGCTTTCTTT | CASSSPLLTEAFF
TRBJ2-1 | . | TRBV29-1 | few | TGCAGCGTTTATAGGGGAGCGCATAATGAGCAGTTCTTC | CSVYRGAHNEQFF
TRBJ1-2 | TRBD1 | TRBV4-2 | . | TGTGCCAGCAGCCAATGGAGGACAGGGCCATATGGCTACACCTTC | CASSQWRTGPYGYTF
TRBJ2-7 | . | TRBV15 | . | TGTGCCACCAGCAGAGATTTTATGGAGGGAAATAAGTACGAGCAGTACTTC | CATSRDFMEGNKYEQYF
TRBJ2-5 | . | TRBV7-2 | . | TGTGCCAGCAGCACCGTAGGGGGGGCTCAAGAGACCCAGTACTTC | CASSTVGGAQETQYF
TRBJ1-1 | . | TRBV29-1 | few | TGCAGCGTTTCTGTTAGCACTGAAGCTTTCTTT | CSVSVSTEAFF
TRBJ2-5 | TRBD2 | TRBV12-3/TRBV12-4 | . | TGTGCCAGCAGTTTAGGGACTAGCGGGGCTGAGACCCAGTACTTC | CASSLGTSGAETQYF
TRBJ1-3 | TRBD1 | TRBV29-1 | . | TGCAGCGTTGAAGACGGGACAGGGTTCTCTCTTGCTGGAAACACCATATATTTT | CSVEDGTGFSLAGNTIYF
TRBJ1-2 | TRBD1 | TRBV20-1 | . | TGCAGTGCTGGATCAGGGGGCGCTTACTATGGCTACACCTTC | CSAGSGGAYYGYTF
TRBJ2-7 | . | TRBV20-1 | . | TGCAGTGGAGGGTTGGGAAGGTCCTACGAGCAGTACTTC | CSGGLGRSYEQYF
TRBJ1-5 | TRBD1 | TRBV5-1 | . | TGCGCCAGCAGCTTGGGGCCACAGGGGGATCAGCCCCAGCATTTT | CASSLGPQGDQPQHF
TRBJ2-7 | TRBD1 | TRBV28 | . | TGTGCCAGCAGATTCTCCGGGACAGCATCATACGAGCAGTACTTC | CASRFSGTASYEQYF
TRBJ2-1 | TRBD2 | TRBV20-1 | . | TGCAGTGCTAGCCCAAGCGGGGGTTACAATGAGCAGTTCTTC | CSASPSGGYNEQFF
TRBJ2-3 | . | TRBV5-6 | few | TGTGCCAGCAGCTTGGATTGGCCCACAGATACGCAGTATTTT | CASSLDWPTDTQYF
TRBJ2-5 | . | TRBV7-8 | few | TGTGCCAGCAGCCATAGGGGTGGGGGTGAGACCCAGTACTTC | CASSHRGGGETQYF
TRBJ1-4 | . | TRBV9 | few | TGTGCCAGCAGCGTAGCCGGGTCTAATGAAAAACTGTTTTTT | CASSVAGSNEKLFF